The T cell receptor beta chain under discussion was sequenced for a study of shared clonotypes between healthy human individuals. Generated by immunoSEQ multiplex PCR, the TCRdb table keeps only in-frame clones and is missing some. The table shows 900,000 to 1,200,000 clones, with 75% to 85% occurring only once. V was pared by 5 bases and J by 5 bases, with 6 bases of the junction left unmatched. CDR1 and CDR2 from the germline V gene are MNHNY and SVGAGI (reference sequence). The CDR3 totals 13 residues. A word on this clone: With only one base between it and a far larger clone, this is likely a read error. Different DNA sequences within this sample yield the same CDR3.

The chain joins TRBV6-6 to TRBJ2-7; 7 positions agree with TRBD1. The TCR was taken from a man in his late teens or twenties in good health. Some clones in this sample may be carry-over from other donors' samples. What was sequenced was memory CD4+ T cells from PBMCs. Subset given: CD45RA-negative fraction. The CDR3 bases are TGTGCCAGCAGTAGGGGGCAGGGGAACGAGCAGTACTTC. Its translation: CASSRGQGNEQYF.